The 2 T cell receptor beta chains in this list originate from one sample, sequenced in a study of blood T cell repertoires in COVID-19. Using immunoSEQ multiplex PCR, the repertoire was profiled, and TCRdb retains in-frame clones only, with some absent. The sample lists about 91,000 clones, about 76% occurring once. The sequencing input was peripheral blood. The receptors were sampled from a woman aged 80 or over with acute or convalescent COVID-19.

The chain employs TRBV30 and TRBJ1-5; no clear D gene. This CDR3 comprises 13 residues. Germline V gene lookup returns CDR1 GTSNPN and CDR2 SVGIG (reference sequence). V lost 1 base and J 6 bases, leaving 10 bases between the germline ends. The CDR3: CAWSGGGGQPQHF. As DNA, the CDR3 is TGTGCCTGGAGTGGCGGCGGCGGTCAGCCCCAGCATTTT.

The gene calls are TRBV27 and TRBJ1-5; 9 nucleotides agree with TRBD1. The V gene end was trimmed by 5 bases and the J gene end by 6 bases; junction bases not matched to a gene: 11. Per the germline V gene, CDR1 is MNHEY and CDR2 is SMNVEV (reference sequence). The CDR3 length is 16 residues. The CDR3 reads CASSTSGTGLGQPQHF. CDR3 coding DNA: TGTGCCAGCAGTACATCCGGGACAGGGCTTGGTCAGCCCCAGCATTTT.